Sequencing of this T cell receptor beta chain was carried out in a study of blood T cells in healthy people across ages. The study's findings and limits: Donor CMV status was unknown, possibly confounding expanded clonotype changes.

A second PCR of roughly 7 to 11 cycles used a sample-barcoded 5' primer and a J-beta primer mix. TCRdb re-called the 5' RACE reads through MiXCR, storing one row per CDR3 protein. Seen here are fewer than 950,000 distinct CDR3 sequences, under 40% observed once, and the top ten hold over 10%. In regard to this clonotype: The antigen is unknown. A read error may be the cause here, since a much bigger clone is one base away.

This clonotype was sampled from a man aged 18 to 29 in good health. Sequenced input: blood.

This chain's CDR3 is CASLPGQGYDTRYF. The CDR3 DNA is TGTGCCAGCTTACCGGGACAGGGTTACGATACGCGGTATTTT. J is TRBJ2-3 and V is TRBV12-1; the table assigns TRBD1, which was not confirmed against the DNA. TRBV12-1 is a known pseudogene. CDR3 length: 14 residues.